The 20 T cell receptor beta chains given below trace back to one sample, sequenced in a study of T cell repertoires in cytomegalovirus infection. These TCRs are of unknown antigen specificity. TCRdb fed the reads into MiXCR, producing one record per CDR3 protein. This sample carries some 920,000 distinct CDR3 sequences, about 33% of them seen once, and the ten largest clones take under 15%. The input for sequencing was cultured CD8+ T cells from PBMCs, taken from culture after CMV antigen stimulation. Source of these receptors: a human donor in good health (CMV status not recorded). Some clones in this sample may be carry-over from other donors' samples.

The table lists this clonotype with a few counts. The V call is TRBV6-5, the J call TRBJ1-2, with D unresolved. Germline V lookup: CDR1 MNHEY, CDR2 SVGAGI. CDR3 length: 14 residues. Trimming shortened V by 0 bases and J by 4 bases, and 9 bases separated the two germline ends. The CDR3 here is CASSYSDGTYGYTF. CDR3 in DNA: TGTGCCAGCAGTTACTCCGACGGTACCTATGGCTACACCTTC.

The chain uses TRBV4-2 and TRBJ2-5; perhaps TRBD2 as D (5 bases). V gave up 0 bases and J gave up 5 bases, with 13 bases separating them. CDR3 size: 15 residues. Germline V gene data show CDR1 as LGHNA and CDR2 as YNFKEQ. CDR3 in amino acids: CASSQESGDEETQYF. The CDR3 nucleotides are TGTGCCAGCAGCCAAGAATCCGGGGATGAGGAGACCCAGTACTTC.

This clonotype was observed a few times. This chain uses TRBV12-3 or TRBV12-4 with TRBJ1-1; D might be TRBD1 (5 bases). There are 17 residues in the CDR3. Trimming took 3 bases from V and 4 from J, leaving 21 bases between them. DNA for the CDR3: TGTGCCAGCAGTTTTGGATTCGGGGCTGGTGGGGGCACTGAAGCTTTCTTT. Translated, it gives CASSFGFGAGGGTEAFF.

There are a few counts of this clonotype. This rearrangement joins TRBV25-1 to TRBJ1-2; 10 bases align to TRBD1. Germline loops: CDR1 MGHDK, CDR2 SYGVNS. The J segment lost 1 base and the V segment lost 6 bases, leaving 8 bases of the junction unmatched. This CDR3 region has 16 residues. The CDR3 loop is CASSGVWDRGNYGYTF. The CDR3 DNA follows: TGTGCCAGCAGCGGAGTGTGGGACAGGGGTAACTATGGCTACACCTTC.

V usage is TRBV6-2 or TRBV6-3 and J usage is TRBJ2-1; 13 nucleotides line up with TRBD2. The CDR3 contains 16 residues. V lost 5 bases to trimming and J lost 6 bases; unmatched junction nucleotides: 7. Looked up from germline, CDR1 is MNHEY and CDR2 is SVGEGT. DNA of the CDR3: TGTGCCAGCAGTACCTCAACTAGCGGGGGGGCCAATGAGCAGTTCTTC. It codes for CASSTSTSGGANEQFF.

This rearrangement joins TRBV2 to TRBJ1-5; the D is unclear. The CDR3 is made up of 13 amino acids. The germline gives CDR1 SNHLY, CDR2 FYNNEI. Trimming left V 4 bases short and J 1 base short, with 5 bases between. CDR3 sequence reads: CASSGWSNQPQHF. The DNA of the CDR3 is TGTGCCAGCAGTGGGTGGAGCAATCAGCCCCAGCATTTT.

The chain is built from TRBV7-8 and TRBJ2-3; 9 nucleotides align to TRBD2. The V and J ends lost 0 bases and 6 bases, in that order; junction bases with no gene match: 7. This CDR3 has 16 amino acids. CDR1 is SGHVS and CDR2 is FQNEAQ in the germline V gene. The CDR3 region is CASSLAGGGAVDTQYF. The CDR3 DNA reads as TGTGCCAGCAGCTTAGCTGGCGGGGGGGCCGTTGATACGCAGTATTTT.

The rearrangement links TRBV5-4 to TRBJ1-2; 11 positions match TRBD1. The CDR3 has 16 amino acids. Trimming at V came to 4 bases and at J to 3 bases, leaving 8 bases not matched to a gene. Looked up from germline, CDR1 is SGHNT and CDR2 is YYREEE (reference sequence). CDR3 region: CASSNRDRGSHYGYTF. CDR3 nucleotide sequence: TGTGCCAGCAGCAACCGGGACAGGGGGTCGCACTATGGCTACACCTTC.

The chain combines TRBV5-4 with TRBJ2-7, with D possibly matching TRBD1 (5 bases). Trimming took off 3 bases at V and 4 bases at J, with 14 bases between the two ends. CDR1 SGHNT and CDR2 YYREEE come from the germline V gene (reference sequence). This CDR3 region has 14 residues. The CDR3 DNA sequence: TGTGCCAGCAGCTCAGACCAGGGTGAATACGAGCAGTACTTC. It yields the protein CASSSDQGEYEQYF.

This clonotype was seen just once. This rearrangement joins TRBV6-2 or TRBV6-3 to TRBJ1-4; the match to TRBD1 covers 7 bases. Germline V lookup: CDR1 MNHEY, CDR2 SVGEGT. There are 15 residues in the CDR3. V was pared by 5 bases and J by 5 bases, with 8 bases of the junction left unmatched. CDR3 protein: CASSQLTGWNEKLFF. The CDR3 coding sequence is TGTGCCAGCAGTCAACTGACAGGGTGGAATGAAAAACTGTTTTTT.

There are many counts of this clonotype. The J gene is TRBJ2-3, the V gene TRBV7-8; TRBD2 is a possible D gene (7 bases). Germline-derived CDR1 and CDR2 are SGHVS and FQNEAQ. V lost 11 bases, J lost 10 bases, and 28 bases lay in between. This CDR3 comprises 15 residues. The CDR3 spells CACIDGGSRRGAQYF. In DNA form, the CDR3 reads TGTGCCTGTATTGACGGGGGGTCAAGAAGGGGGGCGCAGTATTTT. Filled out from reference TRBV7-8 and TRBJ2-3, the complete variable domain reads GAGVSQSPRYKVAKRGQDVALRCDPISGHVSLFWYQQALGQGPEFLTYFQNEAQLDKSGLPSDRFFAERPEGSVSTLKIQRTQQEDSAVYLCACIDGGSRRGAQYFGPGTRLTVL.

This clonotype came up many times. The J gene is TRBJ2-2, the V gene TRBV12-3 or TRBV12-4; 11 bases are shared with TRBD1. The V gene end was trimmed by 5 bases and the J gene end by 6 bases; junction bases not matched to a gene: 5. The length of the CDR3 is 15 residues. CDR3 loop: CASSAWTGGAGELFF. CDR3 bases: TGTGCCAGCAGTGCATGGACAGGGGGCGCCGGGGAGCTGTTTTTT.

A note on this clonotype: This clone may be a read error of a much larger clone one base away. This chain uses TRBV7-8 with TRBJ1-1; a possible D gene is TRBD1 (5 bases). The CDR3 has 12 residues. Trimming took off 1 base at V and 7 bases at J, with 7 bases between the two ends. Per germline, CDR1 SGHVS and CDR2 FQNEAQ. The CDR3 DNA is TGTGCCAGCAGCTTAGACAGGTATGAAGCTTTCTTT. It is translated as CASSLDRYEAFF.

The chain joins TRBV7-8 to TRBJ2-7; D unclear. Germline CDR1 and CDR2: SGHVS and FQNEAQ. The CDR3 length is 14 residues. Trimming removed 3 bases from V and 2 bases from J, with 11 bases in between. The CDR3 DNA is TGTGCCAGCAGCTTTGATATCGGCGCCTACGAGCAGTACGTC. It yields the protein CASSFDIGAYEQYV.

V usage is TRBV3-1 and J usage is TRBJ1-6; tentative D call: TRBD1 (5 bases). The germline V gene has CDR1 LGHDT and CDR2 YNNKEL (reference sequence). The CDR3 is 15 residues long. Trimming shortened V by 0 bases and J by 8 bases, and 11 bases separated the two germline ends. The CDR3 DNA reads as TGTGCCAGCAGCCAAGAATCCGGGGCGGATTCACCCCTCCACTTT. The encoded protein is CASSQESGADSPLHF.

As to this clonotype: Mismatch with germline at one junction end may stem from a read error. The chain joins TRBV12-3 or TRBV12-4 to TRBJ1-1; D might be TRBD1 (5 bases). The CDR3 is 15 residues long. The CDR3 DNA reads TGTGCCAGCAGGCCGGGGGTAGGTAAGAACACTGAAGCTCTCTTT. Amino acid sequence: CASRPGVGKNTEALF.

The chain recombines TRBV5-5 with TRBJ2-7; 8 positions agree with TRBD2. There are 14 residues in the CDR3. Germline CDR1 SGHKS, CDR2 YYEKEE (reference sequence). The J segment lost 4 bases and the V segment lost 5 bases, leaving 8 bases of the junction unmatched. The chain's CDR3 is CASSFQRGPYEQYF. In nucleotides, the CDR3 is TGTGCCAGCAGTTTCCAGCGGGGGCCATACGAGCAGTACTTC.

The J gene is TRBJ1-6, the V gene TRBV6-6; D remains unclear. There are 12 residues in the CDR3. Germline V gives CDR1 MNHNY, CDR2 SVGAGI (reference sequence). V was clipped by 1 base and J by 11 bases, with 6 bases between them. The DNA of the CDR3 is TGTGCCAGCAGTTACTTGTCTGCACCCCTCCACTTT. It yields the protein CASSYLSAPLHF.

The rearrangement joins TRBV20-1 to TRBJ1-1; no clear D gene. Trimming shortened V by 0 bases and J by 0 bases, and 5 bases separated the two germline ends. This CDR3 has 13 amino acids. CDR1 is DFQATT and CDR2 is SNEGSKA in the germline V gene (reference sequence). CDR3 nucleotide sequence: TGCAGTGCTAGAGATCAGATGAACACTGAAGCTTTCTTT. This gives the protein CSARDQMNTEAFF.

This clonotype was observed at least ten times. The V and J genes are TRBV7-8 and TRBJ2-2, with TRBD2 identical over 7 bases. The V and J ends lost 7 bases and 0 bases, in that order; junction bases with no gene match: 5. CDR3 length: 15 amino acids. The germline V gene has CDR1 SGHVS and CDR2 FQNEAQ. For the CDR3, the DNA is TGTGCCAGCACTCAAGCGGGACCGAACACCGGGGAGCTGTTTTTT. Its protein product is CASTQAGPNTGELFF.